In its sample, the clone carrying this TCR beta chain was seen a few times. The target antigen is unknown. The data originate from a study of glioma-infiltrating T cells. Points from the study as a whole: Above-expected tissue-blood divergence occurred in all gliomas, most in low-grade ones. CDR3 overlap between tissue and blood was very small.

TCR alpha and beta CDR3 regions were amplified from RNA using iRepertoire nested multiplex PCR. Tissue mRNA or PBMC total RNA, about 90-400 ng, went into one-step reverse transcription and amplification. TCRdb reprocessed the multiplex PCR reads with MiXCR, giving one entry per CDR3 protein. The data show around 100,000 distinct CDR3 sequences, roughly 30% seen once. Germline V gene sequence: CDR1 LGHNA, CDR2 YSLEER. V shed 3 bases and J shed 1 base, with 9 bases lying between them. The CDR3 contains 14 residues. The origin of this receptor is a human donor with low-grade glioma or glioblastoma, undergoing nonglioma brain surgery, or in good health (not recorded which). The sequenced sample was glioma tissue, nonneoplastic brain tissue, or PBMCs (not recorded which). The rearrangement joins TRBV4-3 to TRBJ2-5; D is undetermined. In DNA, the CDR3 is TGCGCCAGCAGCCAGGGCGATCCCCAAGAGACCCAGTACTTC. It is translated as CASSQGDPQETQYF.